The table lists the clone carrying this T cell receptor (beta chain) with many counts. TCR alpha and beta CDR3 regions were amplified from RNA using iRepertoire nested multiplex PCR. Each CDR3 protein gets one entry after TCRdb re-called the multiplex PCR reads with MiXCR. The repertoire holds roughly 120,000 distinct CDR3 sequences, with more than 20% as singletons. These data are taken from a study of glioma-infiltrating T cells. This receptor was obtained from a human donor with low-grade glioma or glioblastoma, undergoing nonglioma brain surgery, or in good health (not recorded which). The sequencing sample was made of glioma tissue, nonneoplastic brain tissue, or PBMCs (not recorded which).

This chain's CDR3 is CSASLAGGTQYF. CDR3 DNA sequence: TGCAGTGCTAGCTTAGCGGGAGGTACGCAGTATTTT. The gene calls are TRBV20-1 and TRBJ2-3; 10 nucleotides align to TRBD2. The CDR3 loop spans 12 amino acids. Unmatched junction bases numbered 2, after V lost 3 bases and J lost 8 bases. Looked up from germline, CDR1 is DFQATT and CDR2 is SNEGSKA (reference sequence).